The present T cell receptor (beta chain) was sequenced within a study of control samples from healthy donors and cancer patients. CDR3 length: 12 amino acids. V lost 8 bases and J lost 2, with 9 bases in between. Produced via immunoSEQ multiplex PCR; TCRdb's table is partial and in-frame only. The table records about 83,000 clones, roughly nine tenths of them present only once. Specimen: blood. The receptor comes from a man aged 50-59 years in good health. The chain combines TRBV12-3 or TRBV12-4 with TRBJ1-2; maybe TRBD1 (6 bases). The CDR3 DNA is TGTGCCAGCGGGAGGGGGAACTATGGCTACACCTTC. It is translated as CASGRGNYGYTF.